This T cell receptor (beta chain) was recorded in a study of T cell responses to AZD1222 COVID-19 vaccine listed by TCRdb under 2021. Describing the broader study: A total of roughly 240 trial participants underwent TCR sequencing, of whom nearly 210 received two doses of AZD1222 and about 25 received two doses of the MenACWY control vaccine. Enrollment into the trials was organized by age into subgroups of 18-55, 56-69 and 70-plus years, and those subgroups contained roughly 140, 27 and 60 TCR-sequenced participants, respectively. Study-wide findings and limitations: Participants were mostly white British and included more females than males, and it was suggested by the authors that clonal diversity may have been underestimated. After two AZD1222 doses, both the breadth and the depth of spike-specific TCRs were significantly higher than at day 0 and than in MenACWY recipients. Because no samples from the day 14 peak response were available, repertoires could be characterized only after the peak T cell response. Reportedly, almost half of the unique spike-specific TCRs recognized epitopes lying outside the regions that are mutated in the B.1.351 and B.1.1.7 variants. In the small 56-69-year group, the increase in depth fell short of significance, most likely because of low power. Conclusions about previously exposed vaccinees are limited because only six or seven AZD1222 recipients were SARS-CoV-2 seropositive at baseline. The vaccine-associated CD4 TCRs covered the entire spike protein, and the dominant responses fell in regions 160-218 and 743-854.

This clone has a handful of counts. The clone's antigen remains unknown. Mismatch with germline at one junction end may stem from a read error. The time point label, read with the paper, signifies: about 28 days (+/-7) after the second vaccine dose. AZD1222 recipients with second doses at about 4 weeks or about 12 weeks were pooled, because spike-specific TCR depth and breadth did not differ between schedules. Samples from vaccinated people were obtained from the UK trials COV001 and COV002, which included a single-blind randomized controlled phase 2/3 trial of AZD1222 (ChAdOx1 nCoV-19) in healthy adults. For TCRbeta chain sequencing, PBMC samples from trial participants were taken at day 0 and at day 28 after the second dose. CDR3 length: 14 amino acids, cysteine to phenylalanine. Only the CDR3 DNA stays, 42 bases, in frame from base 1. CDR1 is given as LNHNV and CDR2 as YYDKDF, both from the germline V gene (reference sequence).

The CDR3 regions of human TCRbeta chains were analyzed by immunosequencing. For the original study's pipeline: Repertoire TCRs were matched against a reference library of SARS-CoV-2-specific TCRs generated with the MIRA antigen-specificity platform. Breadth meant the fraction of unique TCRs that were SARS-CoV-2-associated, whereas depth meant the fraction of total T cells that were SARS-CoV-2-associated. Using the MIRA data, each spike-specific TCR was mapped to the spike region that the TCR reacts to and placed in a CD4 or CD8 class. Log10-transformed breadth and depth values were compared by one-way ANOVA with Sidak's multiple comparisons tests. Sourced from immuneACCESS, this table was stored by TCRdb with only in-frame sequences that have V and J called. A share of the clones is absent; for the studies checked, an unresolved V gene accounts for under half, and the remainder has no known explanation. V, J and clone size are those of that table, while D and trimming were read from the DNA. The sample table holds 70,000 to 80,000 clones, of which over 60% were seen once. Jointly, the top ten make up about 50% of the sample.

The V and J segments used are TRBV15 and TRBJ2-5; a stretch of 7 junction bases matches TRBD1. This receptor was identified in an adult who received the AZD1222 COVID-19 vaccine. The sample was peripheral blood, taken 28 days after the second AZD1222 dose. The DNA reads TGTGCCACCAGCAGAGACATAGGACAGGAGATCCAGTACTTC. Its protein reads: CATSRDIGQEIQYF.